Listed below are T cell receptor beta chains from one sample, sequenced in a study of blood T cell repertoires in COVID-19. Assay used: immunoSEQ multiplex PCR; TCRdb lists only in-frame clones, some missing. The sample carries about 110,000 clones, 71% recorded once. The sample consisted of peripheral blood. These receptors were taken from a human donor with acute or convalescent COVID-19. The donor label of this sample is uncertain. Each CDR3 is given with its conserved first and last residue. The order of the fields is J gene, V gene, D gene, clone size, CDR3 protein, CDR3 DNA. D genes are given only for firm matches. Only some rows state a clone size, as once, few, many or a class for expanded clones.

>TRBJ2-6|TRBV7-9|TRBD1|-
CASSDFRDRKSGANVLTF
TGTGCCAGCAGCGATTTTCGGGACAGGAAATCTGGGGCCAACGTCCTGACTTTC
>TRBJ2-1|TRBV18|-|-
CASSPLSHSSYNEQFF
TGTGCCAGCTCACCATTGTCGCATAGCTCCTACAATGAGCAGTTCTTC
>TRBJ2-7|TRBV5-1|-|-
CASSLSTTSRGSEQYF
TGCGCCAGCAGCTTATCGACGACTAGCAGGGGAAGCGAGCAGTACTTC
>TRBJ2-5|TRBV4-2|TRBD2|-
CASSQDTSWGGDGTQYF
TGTGCCAGCAGCCAAGACACTTCCTGGGGGGGGGATGGGACCCAGTACTTC
>TRBJ1-1|TRBV7-2|TRBD1|-
CASSSHQGASLMNTEAFF
TGTGCCAGCAGCTCCCATCAGGGGGCTTCTCTCATGAACACTGAAGCTTTCTTT
>TRBJ2-1|TRBV5-4|-|-
CASRSKLYNEQFF
TGTGCCAGCAGAAGCAAACTCTACAATGAGCAGTTCTTC
>TRBJ2-5|TRBV7-9|TRBD2|-
CASSRGGVQETQYF
TGTGCCAGCAGCCGTGGGGGGGTCCAAGAGACCCAGTACTTC
>TRBJ1-1|TRBV6-4|TRBD1|-
CASSAEQGGNAFF
TGTGCCAGCAGTGCAGAACAGGGGGGGAACGCTTTCTTT
>TRBJ2-3|TRBV5-6|-|-
CASSPGGDTQYF
TGTGCCAGCAGCCCCGGAGGAGATACGCAGTATTTT
>TRBJ1-5|TRBV7-2|TRBD1|-
CASSPGTGWDQPQHF
TGTGCCAGCAGCCCCGGGACAGGCTGGGATCAGCCCCAGCATTTT
>TRBJ2-7|TRBV27|TRBD1|few
CASSPARQGTSYEQYF
TGTGCCAGCAGTCCGGCTCGACAGGGGACCTCCTACGAGCAGTACTTC
>TRBJ1-5|TRBV7-2|-|-
CASSLEGSNQPQHF
TGTGCCAGCAGCTTAGAGGGGAGCAATCAGCCCCAGCATTTT
>TRBJ2-7|TRBV2|-|few
CASSYSSYEQYF
TGTGCCAGCAGCTATAGCTCCTACGAGCAGTACTTC
>TRBJ2-3|TRBV4-1|-|few
CASRREGLGELPDTQYF
TGCGCCAGCAGGCGAGAAGGACTCGGGGAGCTCCCAGATACGCAGTATTTT
>TRBJ2-6|TRBV7-2|-|few
CASSLGLGGSGANVLTF
TGTGCCAGCAGCTTAGGTTTGGGGGGAAGTGGGGCCAACGTCCTGACTTTC
>TRBJ1-5|TRBV19|-|-
CASNQGSNQPQHF
TGTGCCAGTAATCAGGGAAGCAATCAGCCCCAGCATTTT
>TRBJ2-3|TRBV4-1|-|-
CASSQGPSQGPTDTQYF
TGCGCCAGCAGCCAAGGCCCCTCCCAGGGTCCCACAGATACGCAGTATTTT
>TRBJ2-2|TRBV24-1|-|-
CATSDRTGELFF
TGTGCCACCAGTGATCGCACCGGGGAGCTGTTTTTT